The clone carrying this T cell receptor beta chain has more than one count but fewer than ten. Its antigen remains unidentified. The sample comes from a study of T-cell memory formation after mild COVID-19. Constant-segment primers and 5'RACE yielded cDNA libraries for TCR alpha and TCR beta, each carrying sample barcodes and UMIs. TCRdb analysed the 5' RACE reads with MiXCR anew, one entry per CDR3 protein. This sample carries more than 300,000 distinct CDR3 sequences, around an eighth of them seen once, and the ten largest clones take around a fifth. Study results and caveats: Mainly CM and EM harbored the contracting CD4+ clones; mainly EMRA harbored the CD8+ ones. Clones shrinking from day 15 to 85 showed even CD4/CD8 mixes; later expanders tilted CD4+.

CDR1 and CDR2 (germline): MNHEY, SVGAGI. Deletions cut 5 bases from V and 2 bases from J, with 21 bases between. This CDR3 comprises 18 residues. This TCR was recovered from a young man who had mild COVID-19 (a few samples of this study predate the infection). Cell type and time point are not known. Specimen: PBMCs or a T cell subset sorted from them (not recorded which). The V gene is TRBV6-5, the J gene TRBJ1-4; perhaps TRBD1 as D (5 bases). CDR3 coding DNA: TGTGCCAGCAGTCTACTATCCGGGGGTTTTTCTACTAATGAAAAACTGTTTTTT. It translates to CASSLLSGGFSTNEKLFF.